This entry describes one T cell receptor beta chain. The data were obtained in a study of blood T cell repertoires in COVID-19. As for the study in general: PBMCs, B-cell-depleted T cells, or T cells provided the cDNA or gDNA that made up the material.

As handled by the study authors: From reference gene primer amplification, estimates of nucleated cell counts were derived. Clones were sequenced by immunoSEQ multiplex PCR, and TCRdb holds only the in-frame ones, with some missing. That table gives V, J and clone size, and the DNA gave D and trimming. The table shows about 18,000 clones, with about 90% occurring only once. Germline values: CDR1 KGHDR, CDR2 SFDVKD. V lost 7 bases and J lost 4, with 4 bases in between. The CDR3 runs to 12 residues. Specimen: peripheral blood. The chain recombines TRBV24-1 with TRBJ2-6, with D hard to call. The source of this sequence is a man in his fifties with active COVID-19. This CDR3 is CATRAGANVLTF. In DNA, the CDR3 is TGTGCCACCAGGGCCGGGGCCAACGTCCTGACTTTC.